This TCR beta chain is from a study of T cells in Graves' hyperthyroidism and ophthalmopathy. RNA transcripts were the template for amplifying TCR beta CDR3 regions. TCR CDR3 regions were first amplified by RT-PCR with HTBI primers. MiXCR was run by TCRdb on the multiplex PCR reads, yielding one entry per CDR3 protein. Here the sample spans approximately 640,000 distinct CDR3 sequences, 15% to 20% being singletons. Many counts were recorded for this clonotype. The V segment lost 2 bases and the J segment 3 bases; nucleotides outside the gene matches: 12. This CDR3 spans 18 amino acids. CDR1 MNHEY and CDR2 SMNVEV come from the germline V gene (reference sequence).

Sequencing was carried out using blood. The rearrangement joins TRBV27 to TRBJ2-5, with 10 bases matching TRBD1. The source is a man aged 45-65 years with Graves' hyperthyroidism. The CDR3 sequence: CASSLRQGAPRAEETQYF. CDR3 sequence (DNA): TGTGCCAGCAGTTTAAGACAGGGGGCCCCAAGGGCAGAAGAGACCCAGTACTTC.